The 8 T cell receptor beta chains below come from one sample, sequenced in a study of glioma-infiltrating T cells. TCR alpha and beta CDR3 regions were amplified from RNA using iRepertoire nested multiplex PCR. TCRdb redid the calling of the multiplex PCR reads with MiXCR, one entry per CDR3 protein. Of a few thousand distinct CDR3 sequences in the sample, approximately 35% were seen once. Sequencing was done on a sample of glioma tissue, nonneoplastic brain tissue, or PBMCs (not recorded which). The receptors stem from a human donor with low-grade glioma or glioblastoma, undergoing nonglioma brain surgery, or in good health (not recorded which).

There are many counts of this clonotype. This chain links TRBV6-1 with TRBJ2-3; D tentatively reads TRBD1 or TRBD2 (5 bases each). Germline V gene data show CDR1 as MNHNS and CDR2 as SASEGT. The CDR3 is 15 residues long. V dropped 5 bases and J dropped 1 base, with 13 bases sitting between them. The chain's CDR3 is CASSPASGRTDTQYF. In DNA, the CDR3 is TGTGCCAGCAGTCCCGCCTCGGGGCGCACAGATACGCAGTATTTT.

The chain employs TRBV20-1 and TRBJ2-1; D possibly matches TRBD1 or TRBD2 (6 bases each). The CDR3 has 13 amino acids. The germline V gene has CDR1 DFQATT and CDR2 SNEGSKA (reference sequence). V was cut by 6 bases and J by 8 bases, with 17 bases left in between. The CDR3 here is CSAVPGGGYEQFF. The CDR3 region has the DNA TGCAGTGCGGTCCCTGGAGGGGGATATGAGCAGTTCTTC.

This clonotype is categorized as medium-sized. The CDR3 DNA reads as TGTGCCAGCAGCCAAGCAAGCGGGGCATCCTACGAGCAGTACTTC. This translates into CASSQASGASYEQYF. The chain is built from TRBV3-1 and TRBJ2-7; TRBD2 agrees at 7 bases. Unmatched junction bases numbered 4, after V lost 1 base and J lost 1 base. CDR1 is LGHDT, CDR2 YNNKEL, per germline (reference sequence). There are 15 residues in the CDR3.

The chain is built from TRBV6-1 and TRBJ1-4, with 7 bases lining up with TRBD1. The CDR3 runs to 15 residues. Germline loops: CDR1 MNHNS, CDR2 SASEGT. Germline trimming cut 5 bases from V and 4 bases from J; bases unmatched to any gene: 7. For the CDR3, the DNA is TGTGCCAGCAGTAAGCGGGACAGCTTTAATGAAAAACTGTTTTTT. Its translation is CASSKRDSFNEKLFF.

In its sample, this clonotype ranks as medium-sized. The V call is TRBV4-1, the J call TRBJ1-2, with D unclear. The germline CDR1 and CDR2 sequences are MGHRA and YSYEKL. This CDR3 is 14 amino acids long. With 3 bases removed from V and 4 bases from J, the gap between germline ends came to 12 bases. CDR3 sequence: CASSQRFIGYGYTF. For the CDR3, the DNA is TGCGCCAGCAGCCAGCGATTTATAGGCTATGGCTACACCTTC.

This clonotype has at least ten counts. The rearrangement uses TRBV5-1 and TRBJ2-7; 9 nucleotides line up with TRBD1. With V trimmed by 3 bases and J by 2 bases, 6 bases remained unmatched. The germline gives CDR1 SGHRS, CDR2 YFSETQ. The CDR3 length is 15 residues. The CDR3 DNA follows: TGCGCCAGCAGCTCGCCGGGACAGGGAACCTACGAGCAGTACTTC. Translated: CASSSPGQGTYEQYF.

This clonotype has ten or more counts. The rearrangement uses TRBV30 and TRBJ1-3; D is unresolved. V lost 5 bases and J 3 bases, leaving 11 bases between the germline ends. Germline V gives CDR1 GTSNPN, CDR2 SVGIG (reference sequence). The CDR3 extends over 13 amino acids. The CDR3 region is CAWGSHGGNTIYF. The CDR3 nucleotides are TGTGCCTGGGGATCTCATGGTGGAAACACCATATATTTT.

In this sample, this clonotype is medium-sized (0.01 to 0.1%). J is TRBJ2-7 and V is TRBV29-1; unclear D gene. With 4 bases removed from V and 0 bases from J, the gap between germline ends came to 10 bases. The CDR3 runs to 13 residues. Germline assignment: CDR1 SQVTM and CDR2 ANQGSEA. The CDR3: CSVVSGSSYEQYF. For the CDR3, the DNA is TGCAGCGTTGTCTCAGGAAGCTCCTACGAGCAGTACTTC.